One sample yielded the 15 T cell receptor beta chains listed below, sequenced in a study of blood T cell repertoires in COVID-19. Here immunoSEQ multiplex PCR was the method, and the copy in TCRdb shows in-frame clones only, minus some. The sample lists 220,000 or so clones, 80% to 85% occurring once. Source material: peripheral blood. The receptors come from a woman aged 55-70 years who had recovered from COVID-19.

The J gene is TRBJ1-1, the V gene TRBV14; D unresolved. The germline V gene encodes CDR1 SGHDN and CDR2 FVKESK. The CDR3 is 15 amino acids. Trimming left V 0 bases short and J 2 bases short, with 10 bases between. CDR3 bases: TGTGCCAGCAGCCAAGACCCCTTTAGAAACACTGAAGCTTTCTTT. This gives the protein CASSQDPFRNTEAFF.

This chain uses TRBV5-4 with TRBJ2-7; 10 bases fit TRBD1. The CDR3 runs 15 residues. Germline values: CDR1 SGHNT, CDR2 YYREEE (reference sequence). V shed 4 bases, J shed 2 bases, and the junction held 6 bases outside the gene matches. The CDR3 region is CASSETGTGAYEQYF. The CDR3 coding sequence is TGTGCCAGCAGCGAAACCGGGACAGGGGCCTACGAGCAGTACTTC. The complete variable domain, with remaining parts taken from reference TRBV5-4 and TRBJ2-7, reads ETGVTQSPTHLIKTRGQQVTLRCSSQSGHNTVSWYQQALGQGPQFIFQYYREEENGRGNFPPRFSGLQFPNYSSELNVNALELDDSALYLCASSETGTGAYEQYFGPGTRLTVT.

This rearrangement joins TRBV19 to TRBJ1-1; 9 nucleotides line up with TRBD1. This CDR3 region has 18 residues. Losses at the gene ends were 4 bases for V and 6 bases for J; bases not matched to a gene: 18. Germline CDR1 reads LNHDA; CDR2 reads SQIVND (reference sequence). The CDR3 loop reads CASSTLSVRDRVRPEAFF. CDR3 in DNA: TGTGCCAGTAGTACTCTATCCGTCCGGGACAGGGTTCGACCTGAAGCTTTCTTT.

This clone was picked up one time. V and J are TRBV19 and TRBJ1-6; unclear D gene. The CDR3 runs to 15 residues. Germline lookup yields CDR1 LNHDA and CDR2 SQIVND (reference sequence). V lost 1 base, J lost 9 bases, and 13 bases lay in between. The DNA for the CDR3 is TGTGCCAGTAGTATAGGACACGGGATCAGTTCACCCCTCCACTTT. This sequence encodes CASSIGHGISSPLHF.

The chain joins TRBV3-1 (or the pseudogene TRBV3-2) to TRBJ2-1, with 8 bases lining up with TRBD2. Germline V gene lookup returns CDR1 LGHDT and CDR2 YNNKEL (reference sequence). There are 15 residues in the CDR3. V shed 1 base, J shed 6 bases, and the junction held 5 bases outside the gene matches. CDR3 in amino acids: CASSQGGGPRNEQFF. The CDR3 region has the DNA TGTGCCAGCAGCCAAGGCGGGGGGCCTCGCAATGAGCAGTTCTTC.

This clone came up a few times. V is TRBV10-3 and J is TRBJ1-1, with a tentative D call TRBD1 (5 bases). Germline V gene lookup returns CDR1 ENHRY and CDR2 SYGVKD. This CDR3 has 12 residues. V shed 9 bases and J shed 5 bases, with 13 bases lying between them. As DNA, the CDR3 is TGTGCCATTGGGCAGGGACTTACTGAAGCTTTCTTT. Protein: CAIGQGLTEAFF.

V is TRBV18 and J is TRBJ1-1; 7 bases agree with TRBD1. Germline values: CDR1 KGHSH, CDR2 LQKENI. Germline trimming cut 6 bases from V and 1 base from J; bases unmatched to any gene: 5. This CDR3 has 14 amino acids. CDR3 loop: CASSQGEANTEAFF. The CDR3 nucleotides read TGTGCCAGCTCGCAGGGGGAGGCGAACACTGAAGCTTTCTTT. The full variable domain, completed using reference TRBV18 and TRBJ1-1, is NAGVMQNPRHLVRRRGQEARLRCSPMKGHSHVYWYRQLPEEGLKFMVYLQKENIIDESGMPKERFSAEFPKEGPSILRIQQVVRGDSAAYFCASSQGEANTEAFFGQGTRLTVV.

This chain connects TRBV7-9 to TRBJ2-4; TRBD1 is a possible D gene (5 bases). The CDR3 runs 18 residues. Germline CDR1 SEHNR, CDR2 FQNEAQ (reference sequence). The ends were cut back, 2 bases at V and 0 bases at J, with 17 bases in the middle. This CDR3 reads CASSLRSQGVLAKNIQYF. Written as DNA, the CDR3 is TGTGCCAGCAGCTTACGATCTCAAGGGGTCCTAGCCAAAAACATTCAGTACTTC. The full variable domain, completed using reference TRBV7-9 and TRBJ2-4, is DTGVSQNPRHKITKRGQNVTFRCDPISEHNRLYWYRQTLGQGPEFLTYFQNEAQLEKSRLLSDRFSAERPKGSFSTLEIQRTEQGDSAMYLCASSLRSQGVLAKNIQYFGAGTRLSVL.

This chain connects TRBV10-3 to TRBJ2-2; 9 nucleotides match TRBD2. V trimming: 2 bases; J trimming: 5 bases; junction bases outside the gene matches: 3. The CDR3 length is 15 residues. The germline V gene encodes CDR1 ENHRY and CDR2 SYGVKD. The CDR3 is CAISEAGGPTGELFF. CDR3 bases: TGTGCCATCAGTGAGGCGGGGGGGCCGACCGGGGAGCTGTTTTTT.

This clone was counted a single time. CDR3 sequence reads: CASSGQALETQYF. The CDR3 DNA follows: TGTGCCAGCAGCGGACAGGCTTTGGAGACCCAGTACTTC. The chain carries TRBV9 and TRBJ2-5; the D gene is possibly TRBD1 (6 bases). With 3 bases removed from V and 5 bases from J, the gap between germline ends came to 11 bases. The CDR3 runs to 13 residues. Germline V gene sequence: CDR1 SGDLS, CDR2 YYNGEE. Full variable domain (missing parts from reference TRBV9 and TRBJ2-5): DSGVTQTPKHLITATGQRVTLRCSPRSGDLSVYWYQQSLDQGLQFLIQYYNGEERAKGNILERFSAQQFPDLHSELNLSSLELGDSALYFCASSGQALETQYFGPGTRLLVL.

V and J are TRBV15 and TRBJ1-2; D is undetermined. This CDR3 region has 15 residues. With 2 bases removed from V and 4 bases from J, the gap between germline ends came to 14 bases. In germline, CDR1 is LNHNV, CDR2 YYDKDF (reference sequence). CDR3 sequence: CATSRNQPAGYGYTF. The DNA for the CDR3 is TGTGCCACCAGCAGAAACCAGCCGGCAGGCTATGGCTACACCTTC.

The rearrangement joins TRBV30 to TRBJ2-1; no firm D call. In germline, CDR1 is GTSNPN, CDR2 SVGIG (reference sequence). V shed 6 bases and J shed 4 bases, with 10 bases lying between them. The CDR3 totals 12 residues. The DNA of the CDR3 is TGTGCCTGCTCGGAGACTTACAATGAGCAGTTCTTC. This translates into CACSETYNEQFF.

This clone has a handful of counts. This chain connects TRBV6-2 or TRBV6-3 to TRBJ1-5; no firm D call. CDR1 MNHEY and CDR2 SVGEGT come from the germline V gene. CDR3 length: 15 amino acids. Trimming removed 2 bases from V and 0 bases from J, with 8 bases in between. The CDR3 sequence is CASSYGRDSNQPQHF. CDR3 DNA sequence: TGTGCCAGCAGTTACGGGCGGGATAGCAATCAGCCCCAGCATTTT.

The DNA of the CDR3 is TGCAGCGTCGCAGCAGAGTTCGGGGGTCGAAACACTGAAGCTTTCTTT. It encodes CSVAAEFGGRNTEAFF. The chain employs TRBV29-1 and TRBJ1-1; D possibly corresponds to TRBD1 (5 bases). This CDR3 contains 16 residues. Deletions cut 6 bases from V and 2 bases from J, with 22 bases between. Germline CDR1 is SQVTM and CDR2 is ANQGSEA.

The gene calls are TRBV5-1 and TRBJ2-5, with 9 bases that match TRBD2. From germline, CDR1 is SGHRS and CDR2 YFSETQ. Trimming cost V 5 bases and J 4 bases; bases outside gene matches: 3. CDR3 size: 13 residues. CDR3 in DNA: TGCGCCAGCAGTGGGACTAGCCGAGAGACCCAGTACTTC. Its translation: CASSGTSRETQYF.